Here is one T cell receptor (beta chain) with its context. Its antigen is still unknown. Looked up from germline, CDR1 is MNHEY and CDR2 is SVGAGI. Trimming left V 3 bases short and J 4 bases short, with 12 bases between. The CDR3 is 15 amino acids. Libraries were prepared by immunoSEQ multiplex PCR; TCRdb keeps only in-frame clonotypes and omits some of them. The table shows 50,000 to 65,000 clones, with roughly 92% occurring only once. The sample belongs to a study of OX40 agonist ivuxolimab in advanced cancers. Study-wide results and limits: The study did not work out the antigen specificity of the expanded peripheral T cells. In the 0.1 to 3.0 mg/kg range, CD4+ and CD8+ blood T cells had expanded clonally by week 6.

The chain carries TRBV6-5 and TRBJ1-4; no firm D call. The material was CD4+ or CD8+ T cells sorted from blood, obtained in a trial of the OX40 agonist ivuxolimab. The sequence was collected from an adult with an advanced solid tumor such as melanoma, head and neck, liver or kidney cancer. The CDR3 is CASSYSSSSNEKLFF. The DNA of the CDR3 is TGTGCCAGCAGTTATTCGTCCTCCAGTAATGAAAAACTGTTTTTT.